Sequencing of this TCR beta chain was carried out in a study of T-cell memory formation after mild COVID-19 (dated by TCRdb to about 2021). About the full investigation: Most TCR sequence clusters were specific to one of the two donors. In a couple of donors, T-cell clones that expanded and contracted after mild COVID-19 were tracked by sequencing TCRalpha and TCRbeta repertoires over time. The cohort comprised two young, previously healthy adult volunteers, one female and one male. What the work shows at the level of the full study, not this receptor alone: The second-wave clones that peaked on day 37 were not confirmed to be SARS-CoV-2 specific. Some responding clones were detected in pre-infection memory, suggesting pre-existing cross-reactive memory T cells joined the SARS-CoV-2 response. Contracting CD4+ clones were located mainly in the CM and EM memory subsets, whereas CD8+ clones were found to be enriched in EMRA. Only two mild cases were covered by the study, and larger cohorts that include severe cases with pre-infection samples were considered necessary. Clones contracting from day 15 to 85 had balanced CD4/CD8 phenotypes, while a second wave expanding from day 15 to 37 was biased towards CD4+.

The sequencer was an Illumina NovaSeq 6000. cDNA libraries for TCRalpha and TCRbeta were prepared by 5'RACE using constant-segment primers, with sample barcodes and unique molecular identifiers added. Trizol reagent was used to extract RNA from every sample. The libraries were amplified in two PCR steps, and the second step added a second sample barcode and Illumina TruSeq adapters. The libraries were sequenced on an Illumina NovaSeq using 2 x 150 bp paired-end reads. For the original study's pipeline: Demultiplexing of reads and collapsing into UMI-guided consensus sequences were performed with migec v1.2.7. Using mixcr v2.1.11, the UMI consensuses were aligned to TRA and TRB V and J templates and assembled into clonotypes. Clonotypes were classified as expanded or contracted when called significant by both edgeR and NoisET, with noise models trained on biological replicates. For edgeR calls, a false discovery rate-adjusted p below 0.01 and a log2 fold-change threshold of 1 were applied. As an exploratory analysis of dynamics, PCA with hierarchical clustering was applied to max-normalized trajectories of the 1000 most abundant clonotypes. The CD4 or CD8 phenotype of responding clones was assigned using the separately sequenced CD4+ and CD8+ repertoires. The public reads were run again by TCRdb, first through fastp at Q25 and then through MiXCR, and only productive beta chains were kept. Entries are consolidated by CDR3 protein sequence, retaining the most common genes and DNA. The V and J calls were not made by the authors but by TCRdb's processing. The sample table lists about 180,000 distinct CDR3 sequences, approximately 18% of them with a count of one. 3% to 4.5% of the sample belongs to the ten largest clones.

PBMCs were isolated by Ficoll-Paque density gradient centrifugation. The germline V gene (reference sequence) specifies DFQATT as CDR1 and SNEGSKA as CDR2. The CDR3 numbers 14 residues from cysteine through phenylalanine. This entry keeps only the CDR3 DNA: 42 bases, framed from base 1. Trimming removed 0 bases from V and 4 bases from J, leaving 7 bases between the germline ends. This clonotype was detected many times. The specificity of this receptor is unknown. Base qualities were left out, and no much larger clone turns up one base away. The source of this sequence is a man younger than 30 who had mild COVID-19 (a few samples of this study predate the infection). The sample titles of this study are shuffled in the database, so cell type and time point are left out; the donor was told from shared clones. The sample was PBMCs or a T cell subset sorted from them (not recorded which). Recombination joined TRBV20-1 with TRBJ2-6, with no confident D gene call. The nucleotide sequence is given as TGCAGTGCTAGAGAAGGGTCCGGGGCCAACGTCCTGACTTTC. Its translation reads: CSAREGSGANVLTF.